The present entry profiles one TCR beta chain with its context. V lost 4 bases and J lost 6, with 12 bases in between. Germline values: CDR1 SGHDN, CDR2 FVKESK. This CDR3 has 13 amino acids. This specimen comes from a study of blood T cell repertoires in COVID-19. The wider study: Sources were T cells, B-cell-depleted T cells, or PBMCs; the material itself was cDNA or gDNA.

Per the original data handling: It was from reference gene primer amplification that nucleated cell counts were estimated. Generated by immunoSEQ multiplex PCR, the TCRdb table keeps only in-frame clones and is missing some. Clone size and the V and J calls come from that table; the DNA yielded D and trimming. The sample has about 130,000 clones, 79% seen once. Specimen: peripheral blood. The TCR originated in a man aged 35 to 55 with active or convalescent COVID-19. The rearrangement joins TRBV14 to TRBJ2-5; D is unclear. CDR3 sequence (DNA): TGTGCCAGCAGCCCTTCCCCTTTTCAGACCCAGTACTTC. Its protein is CASSPSPFQTQYF.